Detailed here is one TCR beta chain. Its matching antigen is unknown. One end of the junction fails to match germline, which may point to a read error. The data originate from a study of tumor and adjacent non-tumor tissue in lung cancer. Study details: There were around 11 adenocarcinoma, 2 squamous cell carcinoma and 1 small cell lung cancer cases. General study points: Patients with more diverse tumor TCRs had worse survival. Tumor tissue had significantly higher TCR diversity than normal lung.

TCRbeta libraries were built with three rounds of nested PCR, modified from ARM-PCR. MiXCR was run by TCRdb on the multiplex PCR reads, yielding one entry per CDR3 protein. The sample carries about 98,000 distinct CDR3 sequences, about 80% recorded once. The template was RNA from unsorted bulk tissue. This non-tumor lung sample came from over 3 cm beyond the tumor edge. Germline CDR1 is LGHNA and CDR2 is YNFKEQ. The CDR3 has 14 residues. Sequenced input: distant non-tumor lung tissue. The clonotype comes from a man aged 55 to 70 with small cell lung cancer. This chain joins TRBV4-2 and TRBJ1-1, with D unresolved. CDR3 in DNA: TGTGCCAGCCGCCAAGATTGGGGTAGGACTGAAGCTTTCTTT. It encodes CASRQDWGRTEAFF.